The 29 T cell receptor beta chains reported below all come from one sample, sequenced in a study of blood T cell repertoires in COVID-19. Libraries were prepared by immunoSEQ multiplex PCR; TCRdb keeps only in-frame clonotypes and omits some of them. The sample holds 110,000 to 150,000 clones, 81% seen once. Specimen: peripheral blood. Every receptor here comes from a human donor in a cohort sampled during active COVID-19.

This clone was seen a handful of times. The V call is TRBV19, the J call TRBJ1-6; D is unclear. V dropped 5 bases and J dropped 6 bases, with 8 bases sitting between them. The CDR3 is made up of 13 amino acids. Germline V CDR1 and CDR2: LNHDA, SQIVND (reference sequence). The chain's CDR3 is CASSLRANSPLHF. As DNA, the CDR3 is TGTGCCAGTAGTCTCCGAGCTAATTCACCCCTCCACTTT.

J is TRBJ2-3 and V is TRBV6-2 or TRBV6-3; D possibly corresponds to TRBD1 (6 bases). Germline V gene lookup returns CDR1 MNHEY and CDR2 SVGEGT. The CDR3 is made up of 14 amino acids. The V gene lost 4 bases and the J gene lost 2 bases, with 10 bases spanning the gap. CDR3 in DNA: TGTGCCAGCAGTTCTCAGGGACACACAGATACGCAGTATTTT. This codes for CASSSQGHTDTQYF.

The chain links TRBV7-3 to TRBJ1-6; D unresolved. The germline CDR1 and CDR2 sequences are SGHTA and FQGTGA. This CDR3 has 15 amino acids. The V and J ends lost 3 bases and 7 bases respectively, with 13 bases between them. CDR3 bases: TGTGCCAGCAGCTTGAATCGGCACGGGAATTCACCCCTCCACTTT. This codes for CASSLNRHGNSPLHF. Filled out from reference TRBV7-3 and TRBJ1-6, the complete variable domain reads GAGVSQTPSNKVTEKGKYVELRCDPISGHTALYWYRQSLGQGPEFLIYFQGTGAADDSGLPNDRFFAVRPEGSVSTLKIQRTERGDSAVYLCASSLNRHGNSPLHFGNGTRLTVT.

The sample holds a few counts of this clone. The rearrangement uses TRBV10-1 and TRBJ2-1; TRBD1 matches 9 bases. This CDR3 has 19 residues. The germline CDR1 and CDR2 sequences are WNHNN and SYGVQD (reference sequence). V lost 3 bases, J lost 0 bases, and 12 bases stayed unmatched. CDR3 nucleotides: TGCGCCAGCAGTGATTCCCCCGGACAGGGGCCAAGCTCCTACAATGAGCAGTTCTTC. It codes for CASSDSPGQGPSSYNEQFF.

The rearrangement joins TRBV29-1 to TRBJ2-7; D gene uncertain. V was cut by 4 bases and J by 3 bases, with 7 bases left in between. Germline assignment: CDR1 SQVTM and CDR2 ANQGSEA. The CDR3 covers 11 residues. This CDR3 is CSVGGYYEQYF. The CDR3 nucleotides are TGCAGCGTTGGAGGTTACTACGAGCAGTACTTC.

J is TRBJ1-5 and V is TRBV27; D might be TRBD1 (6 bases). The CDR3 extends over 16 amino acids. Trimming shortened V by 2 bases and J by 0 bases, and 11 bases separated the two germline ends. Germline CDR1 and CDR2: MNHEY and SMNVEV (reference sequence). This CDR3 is CASSLNREYSNQPQHF. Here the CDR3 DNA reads TGTGCCAGCAGTTTAAACAGGGAATATAGCAATCAGCCCCAGCATTTT.

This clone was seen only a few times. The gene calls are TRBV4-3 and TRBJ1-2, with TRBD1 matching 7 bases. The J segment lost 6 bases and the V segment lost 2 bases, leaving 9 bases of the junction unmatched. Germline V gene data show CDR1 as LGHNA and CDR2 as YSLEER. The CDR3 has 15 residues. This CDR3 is CASSQLNRDRDGYTF. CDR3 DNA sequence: TGCGCCAGCAGCCAACTGAACCGGGACAGAGATGGCTACACCTTC.

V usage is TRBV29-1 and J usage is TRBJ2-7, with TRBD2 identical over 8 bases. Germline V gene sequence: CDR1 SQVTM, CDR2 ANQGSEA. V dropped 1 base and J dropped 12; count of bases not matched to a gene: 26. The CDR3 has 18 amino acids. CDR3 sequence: CSVEVPGDSFLAGPQAYF. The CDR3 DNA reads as TGCAGCGTTGAAGTGCCAGGGGATTCTTTTTTAGCGGGACCCCAGGCGTACTTC.

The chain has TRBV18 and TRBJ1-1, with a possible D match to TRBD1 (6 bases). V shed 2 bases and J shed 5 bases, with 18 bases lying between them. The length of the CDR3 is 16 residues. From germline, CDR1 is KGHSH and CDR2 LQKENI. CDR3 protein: CASSPIRTVRGTEAFF. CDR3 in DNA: TGTGCCAGCTCACCAATCCGGACAGTGCGCGGGACTGAAGCTTTCTTT.

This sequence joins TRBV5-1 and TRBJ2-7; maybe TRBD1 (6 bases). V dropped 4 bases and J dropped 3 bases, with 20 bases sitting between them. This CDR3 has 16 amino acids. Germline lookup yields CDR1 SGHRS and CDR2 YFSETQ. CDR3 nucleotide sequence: TGCGCCAGCAGCGAGTCCCTGCCGGGACAAAACTACGAGCAGTACTTC. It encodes CASSESLPGQNYEQYF.

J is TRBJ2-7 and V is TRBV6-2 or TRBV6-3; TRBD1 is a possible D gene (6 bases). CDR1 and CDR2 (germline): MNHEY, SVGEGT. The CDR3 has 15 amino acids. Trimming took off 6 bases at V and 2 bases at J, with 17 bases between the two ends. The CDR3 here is CASSLPRTAAYEQYF. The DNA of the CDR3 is TGTGCCAGCAGCCTCCCCCGGACAGCTGCCTACGAGCAGTACTTC.

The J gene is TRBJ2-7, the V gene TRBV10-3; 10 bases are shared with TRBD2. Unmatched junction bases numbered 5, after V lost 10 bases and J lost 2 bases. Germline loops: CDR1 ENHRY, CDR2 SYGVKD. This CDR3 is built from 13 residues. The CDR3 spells CATRTSGAYEQYF. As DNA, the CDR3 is TGTGCCACACGGACTAGCGGAGCCTACGAGCAGTACTTC.

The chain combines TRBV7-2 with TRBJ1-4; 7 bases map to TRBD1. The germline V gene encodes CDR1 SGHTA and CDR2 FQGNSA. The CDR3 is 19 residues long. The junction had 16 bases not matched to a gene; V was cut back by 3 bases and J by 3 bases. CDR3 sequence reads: CASSLAQRGRSDSNEKLFF. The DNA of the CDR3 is TGTGCCAGCAGCTTGGCCCAAAGGGGGCGCAGTGACTCTAATGAAAAACTGTTTTTT.

CDR3 in DNA: TGTGCCAGCAGCTTAGCCGGACAGGGGTCCTCCTACGAGCAGTACTTC. As protein: CASSLAGQGSSYEQYF. The chain joins TRBV11-2 to TRBJ2-7; 9 bases are shared with TRBD1. This CDR3 has 16 amino acids. Looked up from germline, CDR1 is SGHAT and CDR2 is FQNNGV. Trimming at V came to 1 base and at J to 0 bases, leaving 4 bases not matched to a gene.

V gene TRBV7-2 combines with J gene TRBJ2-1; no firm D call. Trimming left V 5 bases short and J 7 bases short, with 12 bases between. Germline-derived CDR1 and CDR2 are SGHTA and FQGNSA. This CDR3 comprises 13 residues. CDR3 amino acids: CASSTEHENEQFF. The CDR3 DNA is TGTGCCAGCAGCACAGAACACGAAAATGAGCAGTTCTTC.

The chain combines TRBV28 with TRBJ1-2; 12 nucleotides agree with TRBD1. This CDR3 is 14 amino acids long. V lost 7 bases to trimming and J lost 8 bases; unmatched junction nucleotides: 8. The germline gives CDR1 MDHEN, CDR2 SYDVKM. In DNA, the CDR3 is TGTGCCAGCAAGCCGGGACAGGGGGCGGTCGGCTACACCTTC. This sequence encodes CASKPGQGAVGYTF.

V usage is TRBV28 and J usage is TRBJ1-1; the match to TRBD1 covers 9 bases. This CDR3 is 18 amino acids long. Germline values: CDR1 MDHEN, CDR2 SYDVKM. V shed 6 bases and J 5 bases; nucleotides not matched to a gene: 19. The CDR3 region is CASSRPGTGRAGRTEAFF. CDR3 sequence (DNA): TGTGCCAGCAGCCGTCCCGGGACAGGGCGGGCCGGCAGGACTGAAGCTTTCTTT.

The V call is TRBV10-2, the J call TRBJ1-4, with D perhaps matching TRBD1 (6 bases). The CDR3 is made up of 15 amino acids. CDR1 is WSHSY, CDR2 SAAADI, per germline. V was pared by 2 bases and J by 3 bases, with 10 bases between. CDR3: CASSEHAGANEKLFF. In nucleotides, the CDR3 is TGCGCCAGCAGTGAGCATGCAGGGGCTAATGAAAAACTGTTTTTT.

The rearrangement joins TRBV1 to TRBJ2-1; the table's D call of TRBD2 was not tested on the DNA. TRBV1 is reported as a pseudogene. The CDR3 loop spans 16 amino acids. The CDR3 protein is CTSSQGLGTTGGEQFF. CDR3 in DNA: TGCACCAGCAGCCAAGGATTGGGGACGACCGGGGGTGAGCAGTTCTTC.

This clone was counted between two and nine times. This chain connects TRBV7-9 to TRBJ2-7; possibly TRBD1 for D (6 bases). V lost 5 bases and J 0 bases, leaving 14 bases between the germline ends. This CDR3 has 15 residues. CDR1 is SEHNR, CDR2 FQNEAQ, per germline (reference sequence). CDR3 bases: TGTGCCAGCAGCCCCCCTCCGGGACACTCCTACGAGCAGTACTTC. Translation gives CASSPPPGHSYEQYF.

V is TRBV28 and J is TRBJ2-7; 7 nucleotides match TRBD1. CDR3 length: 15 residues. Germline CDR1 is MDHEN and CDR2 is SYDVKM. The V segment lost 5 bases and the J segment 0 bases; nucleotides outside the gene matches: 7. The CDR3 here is CASSKSGTASYEQYF. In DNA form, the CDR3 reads TGTGCCAGCAGTAAGTCCGGGACAGCCTCCTACGAGCAGTACTTC.

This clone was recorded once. CDR3 region: CASRAGVGLGANVLTF. In nucleotides, the CDR3 is TGTGCCAGCAGGGCAGGGGTCGGGCTTGGGGCCAACGTCCTGACTTTC. The V and J genes are TRBV2 and TRBJ2-6; possible D gene TRBD1, 6 bases. Germline V CDR1 and CDR2: SNHLY, FYNNEI. V was pared by 6 bases and J by 3 bases, with 15 bases between. The CDR3 has 16 amino acids. The whole variable domain, remainder taken from reference TRBV2 and TRBJ2-6, is EPEVTQTPSHQVTQMGQEVILRCVPISNHLYFYWYRQILGQKVEFLVSFYNNEISEKSEIFDDQFSVERPDGSNFTLKIRSTKLEDSAMYFCASRAGVGLGANVLTFGAGSRLTVL.

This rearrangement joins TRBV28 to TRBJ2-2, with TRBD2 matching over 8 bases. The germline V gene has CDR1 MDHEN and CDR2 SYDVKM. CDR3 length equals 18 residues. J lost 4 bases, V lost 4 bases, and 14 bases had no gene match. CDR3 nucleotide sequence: TGTGCCAGCAGTTATTCCGGGACTAGGACGGCGGGCACCGGGGAGCTGTTTTTT. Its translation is CASSYSGTRTAGTGELFF.

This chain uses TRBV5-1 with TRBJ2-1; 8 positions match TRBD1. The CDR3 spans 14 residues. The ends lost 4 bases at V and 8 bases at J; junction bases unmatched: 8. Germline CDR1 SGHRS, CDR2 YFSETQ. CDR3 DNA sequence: TGCGCCAGCAGCAAGGGACAGGACGTCGATGAGCAGTTCTTC. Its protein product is CASSKGQDVDEQFF.

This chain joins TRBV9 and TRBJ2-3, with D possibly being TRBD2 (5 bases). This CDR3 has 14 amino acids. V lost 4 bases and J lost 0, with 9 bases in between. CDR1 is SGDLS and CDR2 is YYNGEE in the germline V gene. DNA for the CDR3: TGTGCCAGCAGCCTCGGCGGGAGCACAGATACGCAGTATTTT. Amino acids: CASSLGGSTDTQYF.

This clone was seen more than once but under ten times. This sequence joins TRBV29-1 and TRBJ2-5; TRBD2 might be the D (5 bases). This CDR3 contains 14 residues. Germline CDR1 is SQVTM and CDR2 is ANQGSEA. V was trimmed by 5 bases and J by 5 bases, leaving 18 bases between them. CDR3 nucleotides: TGCAGCGTTCACCTCATGTCTAGCAGGGAGACCCAGTACTTC. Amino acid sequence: CSVHLMSSRETQYF.

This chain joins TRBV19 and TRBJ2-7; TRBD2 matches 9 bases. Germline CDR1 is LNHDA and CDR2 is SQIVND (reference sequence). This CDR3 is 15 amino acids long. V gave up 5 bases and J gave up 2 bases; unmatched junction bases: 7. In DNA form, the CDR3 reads TGTGCCAGTAGTGTTAGCGGGAGCTCCCCCTACGAGCAGTACTTC. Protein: CASSVSGSSPYEQYF.

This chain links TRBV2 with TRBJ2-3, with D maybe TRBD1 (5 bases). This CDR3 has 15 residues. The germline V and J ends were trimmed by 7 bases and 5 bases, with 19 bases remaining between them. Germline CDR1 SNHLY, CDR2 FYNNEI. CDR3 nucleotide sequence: TGTGCCAGCACTCGCCGGGCCAGGGTCATAGATACGCAGTATTTT. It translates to CASTRRARVIDTQYF.

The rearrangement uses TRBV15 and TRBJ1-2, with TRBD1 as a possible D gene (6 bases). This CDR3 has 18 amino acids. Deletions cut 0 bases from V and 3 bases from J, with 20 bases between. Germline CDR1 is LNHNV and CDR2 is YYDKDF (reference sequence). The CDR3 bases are TGTGCCACCAGCAGAGAGATGAAGCCAGGGGCGACAGACTATGGCTACACCTTC. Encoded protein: CATSREMKPGATDYGYTF.